This T cell receptor (beta chain) was identified in a study of cytomegalovirus exposure and HLA in healthy donors. Broader study findings: TCR beta V- and J-gene trimming was later associated with a missense DCLRE1C variant. In a later analysis, several top co-occurrence clusters appeared linked to parvovirus B19, influenza, CMV and Epstein-Barr virus.

Notes on this clone: Its target is not known.

The PCR used 60 Vbeta and 13 Jbeta primers. Repertoires were generated with immunoSEQ multiplex PCR, while TCRdb's copy carries only in-frame clones and drops some. The data hold around 150,000 clones, with around four fifths observed a single time. The sequenced material came from PBMCs. The source of this sequence is a man younger than 40 in good health.

The CDR3 coding sequence is TGTGCCAGCAGAGCGGCTAGCGGGAGTTCCTACAATGAGCAGTTCTTC. It codes for CASRAASGSSYNEQFF. The J gene is TRBJ2-1, the V gene TRBV27, with 10 bases matching TRBD2. This CDR3 has 16 amino acids. Unmatched junction bases numbered 6, after V lost 6 bases and J lost 1 base. Per germline, CDR1 MNHEY and CDR2 SMNVEV (reference sequence).